Each of the 32 T cell receptor beta chains below was sequenced from the same sample in a study of CD8 T cells in ankylosing spondylitis. From the 5' RACE reads, TCRdb called clonotypes with MiXCR, one entry per CDR3 protein. The data hold under 250,000 distinct CDR3 sequences, with over 7% observed a single time. The sample taken for sequencing was blood, either unsorted or a sorted T cell fraction (not recorded which). The source of these receptors is a female donor with ankylosing spondylitis or in good health (not recorded which).

This clonotype showed up many times. This rearrangement joins TRBV20-1 to TRBJ2-7; a weak D match, TRBD2 (5 bases). The germline V gene encodes CDR1 DFQATT and CDR2 SNEGSKA (reference sequence). CDR3 length: 14 residues. Trimming cost V 3 bases and J 3 bases, with 15 bases left between them. CDR3 residues: CSARPPRTGYEQYF. The CDR3, as DNA: TGCAGTGCTAGGCCCCCAAGGACTGGCTACGAGCAGTACTTC.

This sequence joins TRBV7-2 and TRBJ2-5, with 10 positions matching TRBD2. Germline values: CDR1 SGHTA, CDR2 FQGNSA. There are 15 residues in the CDR3. V trimming: 5 bases; J trimming: 1 base; junction bases outside the gene matches: 4. DNA for the CDR3: TGTGCCAGCAGCGCGAGACTAGCGGGCCAAGAGACCCAGTACTTC. Translation gives CASSARLAGQETQYF.

This clonotype has more than one count but fewer than ten. V gene TRBV15 combines with J gene TRBJ2-3; D not resolved. Germline CDR1 reads LNHNV; CDR2 reads YYDKDF (reference sequence). The V and J ends lost 5 bases and 2 bases respectively, with 11 bases between them. CDR3 length: 14 amino acids. The DNA for the CDR3 is TGTGCCACCAGCGCTCTAGATTACACAGATACGCAGTATTTT. Translated: CATSALDYTDTQYF.

This clonotype was seen repeatedly, ten times or more. The rearrangement uses TRBV7-2 and TRBJ2-7; D tentatively reads TRBD1 or TRBD2 (5 bases each). CDR1 and CDR2 (germline): SGHTA, FQGNSA. This CDR3 contains 14 residues. V lost 5 bases and J 5 bases, leaving 16 bases between the germline ends. CDR3 sequence (DNA): TGTGCCAGCAGCCTGAGAGGGGCGCGCGACGAGCAGTACTTC. Amino acids: CASSLRGARDEQYF.

At least ten counts were recorded for this clonotype. The rearrangement uses TRBV6-4 and TRBJ2-2; possible D gene TRBD2, 5 bases. V lost 2 bases, J lost 7 bases, and 11 bases lay in between. Germline loops: CDR1 MRHNA, CDR2 SNTAGT. The CDR3 totals 14 residues. CDR3 loop: CASSDPRVGGELFF. CDR3 DNA: TGTGCCAGCAGTGACCCGCGGGTGGGCGGGGAGCTGTTTTTT.

This clonotype was detected ten times or more. The rearrangement uses TRBV18 and TRBJ1-2; 11 nucleotides line up with TRBD1. Looked up from germline, CDR1 is KGHSH and CDR2 is LQKENI. The V segment lost 6 bases and the J segment 2 bases; nucleotides outside the gene matches: 5. This CDR3 region has 15 residues. The CDR3 bases are TGTGCCAGCTCCCCTGGACAGGGGGCGAACTATGGCTACACCTTC. This sequence encodes CASSPGQGANYGYTF.

This clonotype was picked up many times. The gene calls are TRBV29-1 and TRBJ2-2; TRBD1 matches 7 bases. Germline CDR1 SQVTM, CDR2 ANQGSEA. CDR3 length: 16 amino acids. The ends lost 0 bases at V and 2 bases at J; junction bases unmatched: 6. CDR3 nucleotides: TGCAGCGTTGAAGATACGGGACAGACTAACACCGGGGAGCTGTTTTTT. This encodes CSVEDTGQTNTGELFF.

This clonotype was seen ten or more times. The chain recombines TRBV12-3 or TRBV12-4 with TRBJ2-1; 7 nucleotides agree with TRBD2. This CDR3 has 14 amino acids. J lost 6 bases, V lost 6 bases, and 8 bases had no gene match. CDR3 residues: CASSPRGEGNEQFF. CDR3 coding DNA: TGTGCCAGCAGCCCTCGGGGGGAAGGCAATGAGCAGTTCTTC.

This clonotype was recorded at least ten times. This chain uses TRBV20-1 with TRBJ1-1, with TRBD1 matching over 7 bases. The CDR3 has 13 amino acids. Germline values: CDR1 DFQATT, CDR2 SNEGSKA (reference sequence). V dropped 5 bases and J dropped 4; count of bases not matched to a gene: 7. This CDR3 is CSASPDRITEAFF. CDR3 DNA: TGCAGTGCTTCCCCGGACAGGATCACTGAAGCTTTCTTT.

This clonotype was detected many times. The rearrangement joins TRBV29-1 to TRBJ2-7; 9 bases map to TRBD1. The trim removed 6 bases at V and 2 bases at J, leaving 2 bases unmatched. CDR1 is SQVTM, CDR2 ANQGSEA, per germline. The CDR3 has 12 residues. The CDR3 region has the DNA TGCAGCGTCGGACAGGGGACCTACGAGCAGTACTTC. This translates into CSVGQGTYEQYF.

This clonotype was found many times. The chain employs TRBV7-4 and TRBJ2-1; TRBD2 might be the D (5 bases). Trimming shortened V by 2 bases and J by 6 bases, and 17 bases separated the two germline ends. The germline gives CDR1 SGHVT, CDR2 SQSDAQ. The CDR3 spans 16 residues. The CDR3 nucleotides are TGTGCCAGCAGCTTATATGTGGGTCTAGCTTTCAATGAGCAGTTCTTC. Amino acid sequence: CASSLYVGLAFNEQFF.

Details on this clonotype: A read error is possible here, since a much larger clone lies one base away. J is TRBJ2-7 and V is TRBV20-1; TRBD2 might be the D (5 bases). This CDR3 contains 16 residues. In germline, CDR1 is DFQATT, CDR2 SNEGSKA (reference sequence). The CDR3, as DNA: TGCTGTGCTAGCTCCGTAACGAGGAGGCCGATCTACGAGCAGTACTTC. It specifies CCASSVTRRPIYEQYF.

This clonotype was recorded many times. The gene calls are TRBV20-1 and TRBJ2-1; 11 positions match TRBD2. J was trimmed by 4 bases and V by 1 base; bases with no gene match: 6. CDR1 is DFQATT, CDR2 SNEGSKA, per germline (reference sequence). The CDR3 has 16 residues. The CDR3 protein is CSARAAGTSGYNEQFF. The CDR3 DNA sequence: TGCAGTGCTAGAGCGGCCGGGACTAGCGGATACAATGAGCAGTTCTTC.

This clonotype was observed a handful of times. V usage is TRBV11-2 and J usage is TRBJ1-1, with TRBD1 as a possible D gene (5 bases). Germline loops: CDR1 SGHAT, CDR2 FQNNGV. The CDR3 is 15 amino acids. V dropped 0 bases and J dropped 2 bases, with 10 bases sitting between them. CDR3 sequence reads: CASSLEGGANTEAFF. CDR3 in DNA: TGTGCCAGCAGCTTAGAAGGAGGGGCCAACACTGAAGCTTTCTTT.

This clonotype was found many times. This rearrangement joins TRBV6-4 to TRBJ1-1; D is unresolved. Looked up from germline, CDR1 is MRHNA and CDR2 is SNTAGT. Deletions cut 0 bases from V and 1 base from J, with 9 bases between. The CDR3 has 15 residues. The CDR3 region has the DNA TGTGCCAGCAGTGACTCGACGATAGGGAACACTGAAGCTTTCTTT. It specifies CASSDSTIGNTEAFF.

The V call is TRBV2, the J call TRBJ2-6; 7 bases line up with TRBD2. Germline V CDR1 and CDR2: SNHLY, FYNNEI. The CDR3 extends over 16 amino acids. Trimming took 7 bases from V and 1 from J; bases not matched to a gene: 7. DNA of the CDR3: TGTGCCAGCAACAAGCGGGAACCTTCTGGGGCCAACGTCCTGACTTTC. The encoded protein is CASNKREPSGANVLTF.

V gene TRBV4-1 combines with J gene TRBJ2-1; D remains unclear. Trimming shortened V by 2 bases and J by 4 bases, and 15 bases separated the two germline ends. Germline V CDR1 and CDR2: MGHRA, YSYEKL. This CDR3 is built from 16 residues. CDR3 amino acids: CASSQTQSEFYNEQFF. CDR3 in DNA: TGCGCCAGCAGCCAAACACAAAGCGAGTTTTACAATGAGCAGTTCTTC.

The table lists this clonotype with many counts. This chain links TRBV7-2 with TRBJ1-3; D uncertain. The V end was cut by 3 bases, the J end by 2 bases, with 8 bases between. The germline gives CDR1 SGHTA, CDR2 FQGNSA. The CDR3 length is 14 residues. CDR3 coding DNA: TGTGCCAGCAGCTTGCGGAGGGCTGGAAACACCATATATTTT. This sequence encodes CASSLRRAGNTIYF.

V is TRBV7-2 and J is TRBJ2-6, with D hard to call. Per germline, CDR1 SGHTA and CDR2 FQGNSA. V was trimmed by 1 base and J by 0 bases, leaving 7 bases between them. This CDR3 comprises 16 residues. This chain's CDR3 is CASSLGYRSGANVLTF. The CDR3 bases are TGTGCCAGCAGCTTAGGATATCGCTCTGGGGCCAACGTCCTGACTTTC.

This clonotype was seen many times. The V gene is TRBV7-8, the J gene TRBJ2-2; no clear D. This CDR3 is 12 amino acids long. Germline V lookup: CDR1 SGHVS, CDR2 FQNEAQ. V lost 11 bases, J lost 3 bases, and 10 bases lay in between. The CDR3 protein is CAGPGDTGELFF. The CDR3 DNA reads as TGTGCCGGCCCTGGGGACACCGGGGAGCTGTTTTTT.

The table lists this clonotype with many counts. J is TRBJ2-7 and V is TRBV12-3 or TRBV12-4, with 7 nucleotides matching TRBD2. V lost 2 bases to trimming and J lost 3 bases; unmatched junction nucleotides: 4. The CDR3 totals 14 residues. The CDR3 DNA follows: TGTGCCAGCAGTTTATTAGGGGAGGGCTACGAGCAGTACTTC. Translating it yields CASSLLGEGYEQYF.

The V call is TRBV19, the J call TRBJ2-1, with 10 bases that match TRBD1. Germline V gene sequence: CDR1 LNHDA, CDR2 SQIVND (reference sequence). Trimming took 4 bases from V and 5 from J; bases not matched to a gene: 2. This CDR3 region has 14 residues. CDR3 nucleotides: TGTGCCAGTAGTACGGGACAGGGGAACAATGAGCAGTTCTTC. Translated, it gives CASSTGQGNNEQFF.

In this sample, this clonotype turned up many times. A read error is likely, as this CDR3 ends without the conserved phenylalanine or tryptophan. The limits of the CDR3 on the DNA are not certain, so only TCRdb's listed CDR3 is given. This chain connects TRBV21-1 to TRBJ2-1; the table's TRBD1 call for D was not verified on the DNA. TRBV21-1 is assigned pseudogene status. The CDR3 adds up to 10 amino acids, both ends counted. CDR3 in amino acids: CASSKYSARL.

This clonotype was seen at least ten times. The rearrangement links TRBV19 to TRBJ2-1; maybe TRBD2 (5 bases). The CDR3 contains 16 residues. Germline V lookup: CDR1 LNHDA, CDR2 SQIVND (reference sequence). The V and J ends lost 6 bases and 0 bases respectively, with 15 bases between them. DNA for the CDR3: TGTGCCAGTAGCGGGATGGGTCGGAGCTCCTACAATGAGCAGTTCTTC. Translating it yields CASSGMGRSSYNEQFF.

This clonotype was detected many times. CDR3 region: CASSYGGRNEKLFF. The CDR3 DNA follows: TGTGCCAGCAGCTATGGGGGAAGGAATGAAAAACTGTTTTTT. The chain has TRBV12-3 or TRBV12-4 and TRBJ1-4, with D possibly TRBD1 on 5 matching bases. The V end lost 6 bases, the J end lost 5 bases, and 13 bases lay between the germline ends. This CDR3 region has 14 residues.

This clonotype was detected many times. The chain employs TRBV7-8 and TRBJ2-1; D not resolved. There are 16 residues in the CDR3. Germline V lookup: CDR1 SGHVS, CDR2 FQNEAQ. V shed 1 base and J shed 0 bases, with 10 bases lying between them. CDR3 nucleotide sequence: TGTGCCAGCAGCTTAGGGGCCACGAGCTCCTACAATGAGCAGTTCTTC. It yields the protein CASSLGATSSYNEQFF.

In its sample, this clonotype was seen many times. The chain recombines TRBV12-3 or TRBV12-4 with TRBJ1-2; unclear D gene. Trimming shortened V by 4 bases and J by 5 bases, and 11 bases separated the two germline ends. This CDR3 contains 13 residues. The CDR3 spells CASSSGRSYGYTF. The CDR3 DNA sequence: TGTGCCAGCAGTTCCGGACGATCTTATGGCTACACCTTC.

Many counts were recorded for this clonotype. The genes are TRBV20-1 and TRBJ2-5; 7 bases line up with TRBD1. The germline gives CDR1 DFQATT, CDR2 SNEGSKA (reference sequence). The J segment lost 4 bases and the V segment lost 3 bases, leaving 2 bases of the junction unmatched. The CDR3 totals 12 residues. The CDR3 coding sequence is TGCAGTGCTAGGACAGGGCGAGAGACCCAGTACTTC. It codes for CSARTGRETQYF.

In this sample, this clonotype turned up many times. The gene calls are TRBV12-3 or TRBV12-4 and TRBJ1-2; the D gene is possibly TRBD1 (5 bases). V was clipped by 6 bases and J by 8 bases, with 16 bases between them. This CDR3 has 13 amino acids. CDR3 sequence: CASSPLGGSGYTF. The CDR3 DNA is TGTGCCAGCAGCCCTTTGGGGGGGAGCGGCTACACCTTC.

The chain has TRBV7-2 and TRBJ2-7; 8 bases fit TRBD2. Germline V gene sequence: CDR1 SGHTA, CDR2 FQGNSA. CDR3 length: 16 residues. V was clipped by 3 bases and J by 6 bases; unmatched bases: 13. CDR3 DNA: TGTGCCAGCAGCTTTCACTCTAGCGGGCGAAGTAGCGAGCAGTACTTC. This sequence encodes CASSFHSSGRSSEQYF.

This clonotype was counted ten times or more. The J gene is TRBJ2-7, the V gene TRBV4-3; 10 bases agree with TRBD2. In germline, CDR1 is LGHNA, CDR2 YSLEER. V shed 0 bases, J shed 7 bases, and the junction held 12 bases outside the gene matches. CDR3 length equals 17 residues. In DNA, the CDR3 is TGCGCCAGCAGCCAAGATACAAAGCGGGAGGGCCATGGTGAGCAGTACTTC. Translation gives CASSQDTKREGHGEQYF.

This clonotype was seen at least ten times. The chain joins TRBV7-2 to TRBJ1-1, with D tentatively TRBD1 (5 bases). Germline V gives CDR1 SGHTA, CDR2 FQGNSA. Trimming shortened V by 7 bases and J by 3 bases, and 15 bases separated the two germline ends. The CDR3 totals 14 residues. In DNA form, the CDR3 reads TGTGCCAGCAACCTAGATTGGGGCTACACTGAAGCTTTCTTT. Translation: CASNLDWGYTEAFF.